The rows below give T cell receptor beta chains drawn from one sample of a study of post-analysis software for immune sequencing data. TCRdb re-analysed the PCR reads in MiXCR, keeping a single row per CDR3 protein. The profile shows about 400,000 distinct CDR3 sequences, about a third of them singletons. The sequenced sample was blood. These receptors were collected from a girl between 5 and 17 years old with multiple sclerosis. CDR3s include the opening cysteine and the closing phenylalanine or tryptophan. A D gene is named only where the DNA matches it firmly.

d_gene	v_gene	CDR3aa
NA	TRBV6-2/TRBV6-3	CASRSGSTYEQYF
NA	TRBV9	CASSARGGAAKNIQYF
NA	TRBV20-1	CSASFHERFYYEQYF
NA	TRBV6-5	CASSSLTPSNTEAFF
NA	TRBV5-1	CASSPEGGPPLHF
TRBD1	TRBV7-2	CASSPLGQGSEKLFF
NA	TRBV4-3	CASSQEIEHLYGYTF
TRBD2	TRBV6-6	CASSPRLAGGPLQQYF
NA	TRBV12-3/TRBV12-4	CASSLRTTNTDTQYF
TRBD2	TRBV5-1	CASSLAGTLYNEQFF
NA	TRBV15	CATSRDHRVNTEAFF
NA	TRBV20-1	CSARGPDLTYEQYF
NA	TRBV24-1	CATSAGSADTQYF
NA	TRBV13	CASRRALSSYEQYF
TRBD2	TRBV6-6	CASSPSGGGGGNEQFF
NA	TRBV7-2	CASSQGLRSYEQYF
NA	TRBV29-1	CSVEERGRQETQYF
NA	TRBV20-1	CSASPGLNTEAFF
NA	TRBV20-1	CSARDSSSRSYNEQFF
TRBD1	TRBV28	CATTFSGTGDEKLFF
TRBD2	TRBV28	CASRTRGGRGTQYF
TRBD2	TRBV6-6	CASSPPTSGDRETQYF
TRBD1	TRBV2	CASSVFGQGETQYF
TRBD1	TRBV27	CASSPRDRGDTGELFF
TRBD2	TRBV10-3	CAISGNVAGVETQYF
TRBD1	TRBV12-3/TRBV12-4	CASRRDRGYNEQFF